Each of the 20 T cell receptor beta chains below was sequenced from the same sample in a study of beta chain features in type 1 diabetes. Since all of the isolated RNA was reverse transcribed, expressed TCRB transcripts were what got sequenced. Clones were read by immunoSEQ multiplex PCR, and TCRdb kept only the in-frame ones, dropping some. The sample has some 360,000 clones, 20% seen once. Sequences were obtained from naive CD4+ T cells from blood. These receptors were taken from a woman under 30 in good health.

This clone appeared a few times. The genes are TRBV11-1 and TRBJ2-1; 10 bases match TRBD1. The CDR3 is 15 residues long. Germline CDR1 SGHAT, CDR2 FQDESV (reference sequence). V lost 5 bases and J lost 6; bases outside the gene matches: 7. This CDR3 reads CASSPGTGAVNEQFF. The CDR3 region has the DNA TGTGCCAGCAGCCCGGGGACAGGGGCTGTCAATGAGCAGTTCTTC.

The CDR3 DNA reads as TGTGCCAGCAGTGATCAGGGGACGGACTACACCGGGGAGCTGTTTTTT. Its protein is CASSDQGTDYTGELFF. The rearrangement uses TRBV2 and TRBJ2-2; D is possibly TRBD1 (6 bases). CDR1 is SNHLY, CDR2 FYNNEI, per germline. Trimming pared 3 bases from V and 3 bases from J, leaving 14 bases between. The CDR3 runs 16 residues.

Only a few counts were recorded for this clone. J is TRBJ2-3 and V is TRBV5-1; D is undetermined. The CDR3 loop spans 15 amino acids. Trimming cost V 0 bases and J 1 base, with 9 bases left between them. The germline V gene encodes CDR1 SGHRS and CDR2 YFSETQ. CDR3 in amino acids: CASSLVFSGTDTQYF. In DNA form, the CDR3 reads TGCGCCAGCAGCTTGGTTTTCTCAGGCACAGATACGCAGTATTTT.

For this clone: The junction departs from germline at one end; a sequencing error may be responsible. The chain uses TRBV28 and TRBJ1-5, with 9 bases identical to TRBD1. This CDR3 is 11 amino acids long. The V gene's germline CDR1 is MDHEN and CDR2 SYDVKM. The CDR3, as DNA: TGTGTAAGCCGACAGGGGGGCAGGAATATTTTT. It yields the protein CVSRQGGRNIF.

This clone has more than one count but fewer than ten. The CDR3 spells CASSPAGTAAYEQYF. As DNA, the CDR3 is TGTGCCAGCTCACCAGCCGGGACAGCAGCCTACGAGCAGTACTTC. The chain couples TRBV18 to TRBJ2-7; 7 nucleotides agree with TRBD1. The CDR3 totals 15 residues. The junction had 6 bases not matched to a gene; V was cut back by 2 bases and J by 2 bases. Per the germline V gene, CDR1 is KGHSH and CDR2 is LQKENI. Full variable domain (missing parts from reference TRBV18 and TRBJ2-7): NAGVMQNPRHLVRRRGQEARLRCSPMKGHSHVYWYRQLPEEGLKFMVYLQKENIIDESGMPKERFSAEFPKEGPSILRIQQVVRGDSAAYFCASSPAGTAAYEQYFGPGTRLTVT.

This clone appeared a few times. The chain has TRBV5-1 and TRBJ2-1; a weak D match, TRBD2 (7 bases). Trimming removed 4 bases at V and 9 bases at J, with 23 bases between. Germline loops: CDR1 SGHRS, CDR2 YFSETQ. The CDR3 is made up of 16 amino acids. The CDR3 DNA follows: TGCGCCAGCAGCGGCAACGGGGGGCGGGACGGCGGTGAGCAGTTCTTC. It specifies CASSGNGGRDGGEQFF.

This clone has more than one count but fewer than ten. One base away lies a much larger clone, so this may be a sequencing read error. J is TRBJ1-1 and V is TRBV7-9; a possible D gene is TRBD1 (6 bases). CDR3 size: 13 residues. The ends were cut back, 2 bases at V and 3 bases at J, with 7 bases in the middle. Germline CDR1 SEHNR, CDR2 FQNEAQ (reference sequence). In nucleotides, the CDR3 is TGTGCCAGCAGCTTACAGGGGCACACTGAAGCTTTCTTT. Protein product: CASSLQGHTEAFF.

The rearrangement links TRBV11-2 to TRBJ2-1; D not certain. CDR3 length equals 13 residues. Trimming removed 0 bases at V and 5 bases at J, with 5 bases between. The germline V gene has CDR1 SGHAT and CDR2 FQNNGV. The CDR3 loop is CASSLDTNNEQFF. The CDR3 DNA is TGTGCCAGCAGCTTAGACACAAACAATGAGCAGTTCTTC. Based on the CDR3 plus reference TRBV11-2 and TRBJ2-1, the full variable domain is EAGVAQSPRYKIIEKRQSVAFWCNPISGHATLYWYQQILGQGPKLLIQFQNNGVVDDSQLPKDRFSAERLKGVDSTLKIQPAKLEDSAVYLCASSLDTNNEQFFGPGTRLTVL.

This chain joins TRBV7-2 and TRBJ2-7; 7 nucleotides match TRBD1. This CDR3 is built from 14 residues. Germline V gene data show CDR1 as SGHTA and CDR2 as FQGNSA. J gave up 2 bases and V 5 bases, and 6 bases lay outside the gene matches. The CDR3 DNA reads TGTGCCAGCAGCGACAGGGCCCTAACCTACGAGCAGTACTTC. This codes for CASSDRALTYEQYF.

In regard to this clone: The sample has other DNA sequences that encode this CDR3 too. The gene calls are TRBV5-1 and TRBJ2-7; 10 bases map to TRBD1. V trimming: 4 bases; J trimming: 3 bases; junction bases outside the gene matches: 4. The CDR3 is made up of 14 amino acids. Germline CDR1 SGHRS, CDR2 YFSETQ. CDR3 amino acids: CASSRDRGNYEQYF. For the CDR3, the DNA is TGCGCCAGCAGCCGGGACAGGGGAAACTACGAGCAGTACTTC. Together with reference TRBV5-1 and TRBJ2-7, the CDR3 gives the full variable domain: KAGVTQTPRYLIKTRGQQVTLSCSPISGHRSVSWYQQTPGQGLQFLFEYFSETQRNKGNFPGRFSGRQFSNSRSEMNVSTLELGDSALYLCASSRDRGNYEQYFGPGTRLTVT.

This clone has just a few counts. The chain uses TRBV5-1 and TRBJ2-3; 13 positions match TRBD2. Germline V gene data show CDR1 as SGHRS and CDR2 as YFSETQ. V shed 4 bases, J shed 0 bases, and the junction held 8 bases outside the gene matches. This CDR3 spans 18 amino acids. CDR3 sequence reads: CASSPGTSGISSTDTQYF. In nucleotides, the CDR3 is TGCGCCAGCAGCCCCGGGACTAGCGGGATATCTAGCACAGATACGCAGTATTTT.

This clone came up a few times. In DNA, the CDR3 is TGCGCCAGCAGCCGGGCGGAGGACCCAGCGTTCCATGGCTACACCTTC. Translated, it gives CASSRAEDPAFHGYTF. This sequence joins TRBV5-1 and TRBJ1-2, with D unclear. V was cut by 4 bases and J by 6 bases, with 22 bases left in between. The germline gives CDR1 SGHRS, CDR2 YFSETQ. The CDR3 is 16 residues long.

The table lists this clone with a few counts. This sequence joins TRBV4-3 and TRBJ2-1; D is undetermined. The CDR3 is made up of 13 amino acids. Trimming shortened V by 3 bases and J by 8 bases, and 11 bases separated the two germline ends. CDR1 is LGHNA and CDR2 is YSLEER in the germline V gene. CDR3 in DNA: TGCGCCAGCAGCCAGGAGCTTATCGATGAGCAGTTCTTC. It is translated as CASSQELIDEQFF.

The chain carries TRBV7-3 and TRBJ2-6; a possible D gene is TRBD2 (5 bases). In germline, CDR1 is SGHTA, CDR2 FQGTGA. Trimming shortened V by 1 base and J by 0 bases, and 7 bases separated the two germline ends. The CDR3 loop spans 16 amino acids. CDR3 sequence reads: CASSLMGSSGANVLTF. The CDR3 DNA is TGTGCCAGCAGCTTAATGGGGAGCTCTGGGGCCAACGTCCTGACTTTC.

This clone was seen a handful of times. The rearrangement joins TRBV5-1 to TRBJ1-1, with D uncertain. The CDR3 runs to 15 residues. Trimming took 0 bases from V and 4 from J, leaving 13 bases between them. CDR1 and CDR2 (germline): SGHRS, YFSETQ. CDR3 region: CASSLDPGLGTEAFF. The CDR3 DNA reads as TGCGCCAGCAGCTTGGATCCGGGTTTGGGCACTGAAGCTTTCTTT.

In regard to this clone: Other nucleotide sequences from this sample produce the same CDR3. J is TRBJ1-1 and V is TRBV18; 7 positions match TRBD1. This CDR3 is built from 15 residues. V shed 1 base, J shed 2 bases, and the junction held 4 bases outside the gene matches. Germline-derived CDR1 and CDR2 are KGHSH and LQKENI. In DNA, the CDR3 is TGTGCCAGCTCACCACGACAGGGAACAAACACTGAAGCTTTCTTT. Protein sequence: CASSPRQGTNTEAFF. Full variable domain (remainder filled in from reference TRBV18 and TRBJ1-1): NAGVMQNPRHLVRRRGQEARLRCSPMKGHSHVYWYRQLPEEGLKFMVYLQKENIIDESGMPKERFSAEFPKEGPSILRIQQVVRGDSAAYFCASSPRQGTNTEAFFGQGTRLTVV.

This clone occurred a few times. CDR3 bases: TGTGCCAGCACCCGCAGCGAGACTTACAATGAGCAGTTCTTC. Amino acid sequence: CASTRSETYNEQFF. The rearrangement joins TRBV7-2 to TRBJ2-1; no clear D. The CDR3 loop spans 14 amino acids. Germline loops: CDR1 SGHTA, CDR2 FQGNSA. V shed 7 bases and J shed 4 bases, with 14 bases lying between them. Supplemented by reference TRBV7-2 and TRBJ2-1, the full variable domain reads GAGVSQSPSNKVTEKGKDVELRCDPISGHTALYWYRQSLGQGLEFLIYFQGNSAPDKSGLPSDRFSAERTGGSVSTLTIQRTQQEDSAVYLCASTRSETYNEQFFGPGTRLTVL.

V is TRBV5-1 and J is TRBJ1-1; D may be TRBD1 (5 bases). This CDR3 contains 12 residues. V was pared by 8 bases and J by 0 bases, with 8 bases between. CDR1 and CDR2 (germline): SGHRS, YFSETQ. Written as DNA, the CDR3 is TGCGCCAGTCGGACACTGAACACTGAAGCTTTCTTT. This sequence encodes CASRTLNTEAFF.

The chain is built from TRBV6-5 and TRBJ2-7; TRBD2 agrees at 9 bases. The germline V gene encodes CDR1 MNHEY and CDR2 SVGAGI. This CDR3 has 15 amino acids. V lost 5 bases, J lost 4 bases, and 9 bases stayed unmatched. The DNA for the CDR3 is TGTGCCAGCAGTCCTCCCTATAGCGGGAGTTACGAGCAGTACTTC. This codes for CASSPPYSGSYEQYF.

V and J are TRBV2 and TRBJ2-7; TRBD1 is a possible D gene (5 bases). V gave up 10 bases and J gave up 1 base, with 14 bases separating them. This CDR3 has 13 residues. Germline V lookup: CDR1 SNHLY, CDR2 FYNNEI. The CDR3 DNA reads TGTGCCATCAGGTGGACATTATCCTACGAGCAGTACTTC. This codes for CAIRWTLSYEQYF.